The present entry profiles one T cell receptor beta chain with its context. Its antigen is unidentified. The germline gives CDR1 SNHLY, CDR2 FYNNEI. V was pared by 5 bases and J by 2 bases, with 15 bases between. The CDR3 sequence is 15 residues long. PCR amplification relied on 60 Vbeta primers (plus 13 Jbeta primers). The protocol was immunoSEQ multiplex PCR, while the TCRdb copy is restricted to in-frame clones and leaves out a portion. The sample gives almost 200,000 clones, 79% of which show up once; 4.4% is in the top ten. These data originate in a study of cytomegalovirus exposure and HLA in healthy donors. The wider study: The study placed 80% to 90% of its 350 to 450 genotyped donors in the Caucasian-associated ancestry cluster. Study results and limitations: According to reports, the classifier identified cytomegalovirus status with high specificity and sensitivity.

The TCR was taken from a woman aged 25 to 39 in good health and CMV-seropositive. This sequence joins TRBV2 and TRBJ2-5, with D tentatively TRBD2 (6 bases). The specimen was PBMCs. CDR3 residues: CASSPLTGDQETQYF. CDR3 nucleotides: TGTGCCAGCAGTCCTCTTACGGGAGATCAAGAGACCCAGTACTTC.